This record looks at one T cell receptor (beta chain) sequence and its context. Authors' methods: It was from reference gene primer amplification that nucleated cell counts were estimated. TCRdb keeps only in-frame clones here, not all; method: immunoSEQ multiplex PCR. The DNA gave D and trimming, while V, J and clone size come from that table. The sample shows fewer than 85,000 clones, roughly 84% of them seen only once. Trimming stripped 5 bases from V and 4 bases from J, with 18 bases between. Looked up from germline, CDR1 is SGDLS and CDR2 is YYNGEE. The CDR3 contains 15 residues. This record comes from a study of blood T cell repertoires in COVID-19. At the level of the study: T cells, B-cell-depleted T cells, or PBMCs supplied cDNA or gDNA.

The chain is built from TRBV9 and TRBJ1-2, with unresolved D. Sequenced: peripheral blood. This TCR came from a woman aged 55-69 years with acute or convalescent COVID-19. CDR3 nucleotides: TGTGCCAGCAGATTCGGAGAGGGAGGGAGCTATGGCTACACCTTC. Translated, it gives CASRFGEGGSYGYTF.